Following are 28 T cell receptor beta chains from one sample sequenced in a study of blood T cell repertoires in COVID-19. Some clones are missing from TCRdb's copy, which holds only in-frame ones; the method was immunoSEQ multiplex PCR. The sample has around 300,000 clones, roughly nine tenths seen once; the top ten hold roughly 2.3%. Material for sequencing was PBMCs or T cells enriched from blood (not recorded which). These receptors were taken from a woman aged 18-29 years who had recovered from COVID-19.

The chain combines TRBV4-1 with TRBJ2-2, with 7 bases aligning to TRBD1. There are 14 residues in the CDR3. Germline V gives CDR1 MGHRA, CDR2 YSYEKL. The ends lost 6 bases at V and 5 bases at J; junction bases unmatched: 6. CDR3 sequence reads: CASRRGQETGELFF. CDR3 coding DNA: TGCGCCAGCAGGCGCGGACAGGAAACCGGGGAGCTGTTTTTT.

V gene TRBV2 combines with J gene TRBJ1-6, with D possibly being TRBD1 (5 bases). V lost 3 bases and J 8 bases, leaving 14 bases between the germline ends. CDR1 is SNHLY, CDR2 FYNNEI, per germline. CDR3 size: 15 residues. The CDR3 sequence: CASSDRGLEYSPLHF. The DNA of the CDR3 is TGTGCCAGCAGTGATAGGGGCCTCGAATATTCACCCCTCCACTTT.

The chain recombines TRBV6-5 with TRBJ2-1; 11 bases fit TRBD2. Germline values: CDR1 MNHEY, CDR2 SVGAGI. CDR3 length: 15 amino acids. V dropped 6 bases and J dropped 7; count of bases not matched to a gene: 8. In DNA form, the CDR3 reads TGTGCCAGCAGAGGGCTAGCGGGGGGCGCTAATGAGCAGTTCTTC. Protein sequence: CASRGLAGGANEQFF.

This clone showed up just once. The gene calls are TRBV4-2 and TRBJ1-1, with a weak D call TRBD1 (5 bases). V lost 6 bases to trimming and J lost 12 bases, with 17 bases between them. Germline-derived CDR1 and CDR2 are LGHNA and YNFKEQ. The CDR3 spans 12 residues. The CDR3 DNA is TGTGCCAGCAGTCGGAGCAGGGAAACGTCTTTCTTT. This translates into CASSRSRETSFF.

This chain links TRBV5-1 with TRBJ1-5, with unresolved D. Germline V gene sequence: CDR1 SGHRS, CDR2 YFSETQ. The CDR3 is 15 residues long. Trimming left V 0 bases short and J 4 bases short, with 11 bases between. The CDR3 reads CASSLAGVGNQPQHF. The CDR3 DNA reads TGCGCCAGCAGCTTGGCCGGGGTGGGAAATCAGCCCCAGCATTTT.

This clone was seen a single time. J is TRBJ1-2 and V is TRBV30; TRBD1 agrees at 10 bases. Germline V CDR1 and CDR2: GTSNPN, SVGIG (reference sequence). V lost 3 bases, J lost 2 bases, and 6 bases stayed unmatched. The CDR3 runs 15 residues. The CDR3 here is CAWSVPGQGNYGYTF. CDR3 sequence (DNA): TGTGCCTGGAGCGTCCCGGGACAGGGGAACTATGGCTACACCTTC.

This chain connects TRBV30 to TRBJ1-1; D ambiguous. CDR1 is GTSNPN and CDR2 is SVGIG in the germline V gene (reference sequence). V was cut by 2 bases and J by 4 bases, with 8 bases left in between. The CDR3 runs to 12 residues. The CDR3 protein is CAWSKEATEAFF. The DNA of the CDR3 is TGTGCCTGGAGTAAAGAGGCCACTGAAGCTTTCTTT. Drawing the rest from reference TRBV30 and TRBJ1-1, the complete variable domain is SQTIHQWPATLVQPVGSPLSLECTVEGTSNPNLYWYRQAAGRGLQLLFYSVGIGQISSEVPQNLSASRPQDRQFILSSKKLLLSDSGFYLCAWSKEATEAFFGQGTRLTVV.

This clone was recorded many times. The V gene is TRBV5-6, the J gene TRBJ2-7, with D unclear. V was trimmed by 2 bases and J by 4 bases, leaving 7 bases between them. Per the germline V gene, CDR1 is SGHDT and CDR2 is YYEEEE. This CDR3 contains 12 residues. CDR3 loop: CASSLKTYEQYF. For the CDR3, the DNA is TGTGCCAGCAGCTTAAAGACATACGAGCAGTACTTC.

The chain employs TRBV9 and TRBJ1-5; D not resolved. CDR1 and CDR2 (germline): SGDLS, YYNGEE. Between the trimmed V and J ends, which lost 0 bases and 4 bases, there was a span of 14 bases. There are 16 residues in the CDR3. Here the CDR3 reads CASSVEAPERNQPQHF. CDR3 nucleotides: TGTGCCAGCAGCGTAGAGGCCCCGGAGAGGAATCAGCCCCAGCATTTT.

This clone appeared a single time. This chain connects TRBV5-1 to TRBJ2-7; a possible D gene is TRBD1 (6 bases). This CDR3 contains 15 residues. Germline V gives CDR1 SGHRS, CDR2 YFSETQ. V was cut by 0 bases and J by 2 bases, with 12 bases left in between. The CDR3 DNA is TGCGCCAGCAGCTTGGCCGGGACACCACCCTACGAGCAGTACTTC. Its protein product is CASSLAGTPPYEQYF.

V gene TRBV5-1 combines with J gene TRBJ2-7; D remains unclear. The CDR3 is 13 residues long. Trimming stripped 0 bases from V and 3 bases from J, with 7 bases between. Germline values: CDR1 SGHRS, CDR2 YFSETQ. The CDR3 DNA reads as TGCGCCAGCAGCTTGGAGTCAGTCTACGAGCAGTACTTC. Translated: CASSLESVYEQYF. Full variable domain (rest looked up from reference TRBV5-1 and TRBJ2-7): KAGVTQTPRYLIKTRGQQVTLSCSPISGHRSVSWYQQTPGQGLQFLFEYFSETQRNKGNFPGRFSGRQFSNSRSEMNVSTLELGDSALYLCASSLESVYEQYFGPGTRLTVT.

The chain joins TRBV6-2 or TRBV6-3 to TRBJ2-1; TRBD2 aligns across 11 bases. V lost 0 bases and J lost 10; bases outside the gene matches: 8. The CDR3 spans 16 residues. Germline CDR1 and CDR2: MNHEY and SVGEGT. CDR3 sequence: CASSYSTNSGGDEQFF. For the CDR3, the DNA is TGTGCCAGCAGTTACTCGACGAATAGCGGGGGGGACGAGCAGTTCTTC.

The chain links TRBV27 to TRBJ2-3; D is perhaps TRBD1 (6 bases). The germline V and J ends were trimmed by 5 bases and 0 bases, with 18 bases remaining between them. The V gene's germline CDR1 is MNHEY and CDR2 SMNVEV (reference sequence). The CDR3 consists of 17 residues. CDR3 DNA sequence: TGTGCCAGCAGTCAACTGGGGGCGGTGACTAGCACAGATACGCAGTATTTT. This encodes CASSQLGAVTSTDTQYF.

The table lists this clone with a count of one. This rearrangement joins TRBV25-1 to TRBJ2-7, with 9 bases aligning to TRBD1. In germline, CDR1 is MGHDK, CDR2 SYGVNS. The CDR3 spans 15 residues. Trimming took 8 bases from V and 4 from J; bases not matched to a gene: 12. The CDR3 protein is CASGKGTGRGYEQYF. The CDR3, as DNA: TGTGCCAGCGGAAAGGGGACAGGGAGGGGGTACGAGCAGTACTTC.

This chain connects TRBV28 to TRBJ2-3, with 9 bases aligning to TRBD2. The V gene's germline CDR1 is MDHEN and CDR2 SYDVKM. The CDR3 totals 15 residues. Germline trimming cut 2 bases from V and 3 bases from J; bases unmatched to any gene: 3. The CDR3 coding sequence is TGTGCCAGCAGTTTAGCGGGGGGGCGGACAGATACGCAGTATTTT. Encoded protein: CASSLAGGRTDTQYF.

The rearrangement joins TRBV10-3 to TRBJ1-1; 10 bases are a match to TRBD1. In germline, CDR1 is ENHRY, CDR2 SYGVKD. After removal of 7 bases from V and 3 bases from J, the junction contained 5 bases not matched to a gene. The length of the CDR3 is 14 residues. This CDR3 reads CAITWDRGDTEAFF. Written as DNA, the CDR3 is TGTGCCATCACCTGGGACAGGGGTGACACTGAAGCTTTCTTT.

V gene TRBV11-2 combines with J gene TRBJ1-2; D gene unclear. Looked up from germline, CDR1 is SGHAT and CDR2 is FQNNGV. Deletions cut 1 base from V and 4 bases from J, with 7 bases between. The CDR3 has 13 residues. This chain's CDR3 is CASSLGQFYGYTF. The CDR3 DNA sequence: TGTGCCAGCAGCTTAGGCCAGTTCTATGGCTACACCTTC.

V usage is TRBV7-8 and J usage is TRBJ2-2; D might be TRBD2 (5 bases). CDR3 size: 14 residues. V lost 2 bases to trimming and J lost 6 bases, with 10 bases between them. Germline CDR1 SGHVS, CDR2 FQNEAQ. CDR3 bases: TGTGCCAGCAGCTTAACTAGGGCGTCCGGGGAGCTGTTTTTT. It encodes CASSLTRASGELFF.

This CDR3 is CAWSRVAGDRVDEKLFF. DNA for the CDR3: TGTGCCTGGAGTAGGGTCGCTGGGGACAGGGTGGATGAAAAACTGTTTTTT. V is TRBV30 and J is TRBJ1-4, with 9 bases matching TRBD1. The V segment lost 2 bases and the J segment 6 bases; nucleotides outside the gene matches: 13. Germline values: CDR1 GTSNPN, CDR2 SVGIG (reference sequence). The CDR3 totals 17 residues.

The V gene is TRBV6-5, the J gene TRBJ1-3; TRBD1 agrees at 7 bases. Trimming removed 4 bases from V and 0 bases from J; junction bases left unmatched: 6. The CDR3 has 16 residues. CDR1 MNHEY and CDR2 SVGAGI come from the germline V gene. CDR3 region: CASSSLSGGSGNTIYF. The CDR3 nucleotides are TGTGCCAGCAGTTCGCTTTCAGGGGGCTCTGGAAACACCATATATTTT.

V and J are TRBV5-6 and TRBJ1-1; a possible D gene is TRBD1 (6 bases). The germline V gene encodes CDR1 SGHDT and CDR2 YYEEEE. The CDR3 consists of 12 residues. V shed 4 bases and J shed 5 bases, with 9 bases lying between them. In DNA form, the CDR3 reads TGTGCCAGCAGCCTCGACAGGACTGAAGCTTTCTTT. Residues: CASSLDRTEAFF.

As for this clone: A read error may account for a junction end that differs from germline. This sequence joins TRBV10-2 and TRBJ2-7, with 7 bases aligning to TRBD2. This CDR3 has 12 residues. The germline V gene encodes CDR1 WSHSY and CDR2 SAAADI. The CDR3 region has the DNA TGCGCCAGCAGGGACGGGGTATGGGGAGGGAACTTC. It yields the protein CASRDGVWGGNF.

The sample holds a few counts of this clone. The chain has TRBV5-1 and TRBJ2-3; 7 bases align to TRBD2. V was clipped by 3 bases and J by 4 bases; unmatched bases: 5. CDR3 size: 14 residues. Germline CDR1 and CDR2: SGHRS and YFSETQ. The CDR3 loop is CASSSGLGPDTQYF. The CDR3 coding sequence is TGCGCCAGCAGCTCTGGACTAGGCCCAGATACGCAGTATTTT.

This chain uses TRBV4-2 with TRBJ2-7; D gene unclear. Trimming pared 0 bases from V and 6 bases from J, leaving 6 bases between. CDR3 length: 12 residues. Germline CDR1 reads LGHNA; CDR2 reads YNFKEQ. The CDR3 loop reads CASSQERLEQYF. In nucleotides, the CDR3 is TGTGCCAGCAGCCAAGAGCGTCTCGAGCAGTACTTC.

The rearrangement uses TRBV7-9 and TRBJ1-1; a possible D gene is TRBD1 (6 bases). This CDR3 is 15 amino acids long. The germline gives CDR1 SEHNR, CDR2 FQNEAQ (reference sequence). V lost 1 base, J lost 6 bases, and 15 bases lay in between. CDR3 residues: CASSLVEQGWAEAFF. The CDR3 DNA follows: TGTGCCAGCAGCTTAGTCGAACAGGGTTGGGCTGAAGCTTTCTTT.

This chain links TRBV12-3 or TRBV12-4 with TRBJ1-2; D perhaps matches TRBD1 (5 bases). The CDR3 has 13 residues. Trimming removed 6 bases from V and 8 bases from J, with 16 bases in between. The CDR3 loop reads CASSAGLSRGYTF. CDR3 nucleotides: TGTGCCAGCAGCGCGGGACTTTCAAGGGGCTACACCTTC.

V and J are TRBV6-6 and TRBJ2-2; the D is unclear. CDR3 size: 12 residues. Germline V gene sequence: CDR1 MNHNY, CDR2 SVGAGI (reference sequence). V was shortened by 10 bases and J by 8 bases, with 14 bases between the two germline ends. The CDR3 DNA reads TGTGCCACCGCTCACTTATTGGGGGAGCTGTTTTTT. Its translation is CATAHLLGELFF.

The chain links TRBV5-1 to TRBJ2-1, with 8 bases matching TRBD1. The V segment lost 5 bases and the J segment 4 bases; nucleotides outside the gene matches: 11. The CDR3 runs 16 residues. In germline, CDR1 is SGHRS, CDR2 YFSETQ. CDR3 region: CASSTVRQGPYNEQFF. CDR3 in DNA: TGCGCCAGCAGTACAGTCAGACAGGGGCCATACAATGAGCAGTTCTTC.